The 7 T cell receptor beta chains reported below all come from one sample, sequenced in a study of shared clonotypes between healthy human individuals. Measured with immunoSEQ multiplex PCR; TCRdb has only the in-frame clones, and not every one. The table lists 2 million to 3 million clones, roughly 93% of them singletons. The sequenced material came from naive CD4+ T cells from PBMCs. Subset: CD45RA+ positively selected. Receptors were obtained from a man aged 18 to 35 in good health. Some clones in this sample may be carry-over from other donors' samples.

Comments on this clone: Different DNA sequences within this sample yield the same CDR3. The gene calls are TRBV20-1 and TRBJ2-7, with D possibly TRBD2 on 5 matching bases. Germline-derived CDR1 and CDR2 are DFQATT and SNEGSKA (reference sequence). The V gene lost 3 bases and the J gene lost 3 bases, with 6 bases spanning the gap. The CDR3 covers 11 residues. The CDR3 spells CSASRGYEQYF. DNA for the CDR3: TGCAGTGCTAGCCGGGGCTACGAGCAGTACTTC.

The rearrangement links TRBV28 to TRBJ2-1; no firm D call. Germline CDR1 and CDR2: MDHEN and SYDVKM. The CDR3 has 10 residues. This CDR3 reads CSSSYNEQFF. CDR3 nucleotide sequence: TGTTCTAGCTCCTACAATGAGCAGTTCTTC.

The chain joins TRBV11-2 to TRBJ2-7; D is uncertain. This CDR3 spans 17 amino acids. Germline lookup yields CDR1 SGHAT and CDR2 FQNNGV. V shed 1 base and J shed 7 bases, with 23 bases lying between them. The CDR3 coding sequence is TGTGCCAGCAGCTTAGGGTGGGCGGTGCGTCCTACTAATGAGCAGTACTTC. It is translated as CASSLGWAVRPTNEQYF.

The rearrangement links TRBV19 to TRBJ1-2; D remains ambiguous. Germline V gives CDR1 LNHDA, CDR2 SQIVND (reference sequence). The CDR3 is 14 residues long. V shed 7 bases and J shed 8 bases, with 20 bases lying between them. In DNA, the CDR3 is TGTGCCAGTAACTTACCGGGCCGCTTGGCGGGCTACACCTTC. Translating gives CASNLPGRLAGYTF.

The J gene is TRBJ2-7, the V gene TRBV11-2, with D unclear. CDR1 and CDR2 (germline): SGHAT, FQNNGV. With 1 base removed from V and 6 bases from J, the gap between germline ends came to 10 bases. CDR3 length equals 13 residues. The DNA of the CDR3 is TGTGCCAGCAGCTTAGGAGAAGGACGCGAGCAGTACTTC. Translating it yields CASSLGEGREQYF.

The V gene is TRBV6-5, the J gene TRBJ2-1, with 9 bases that match TRBD2. Per germline, CDR1 MNHEY and CDR2 SVGAGI. The CDR3 totals 14 residues. Trimming took 8 bases from V and 5 from J; bases not matched to a gene: 7. CDR3 sequence reads: CASGSGRKDNEQFF. The DNA for the CDR3 is TGTGCCAGCGGTAGCGGGAGAAAGGACAATGAGCAGTTCTTC.

This rearrangement joins TRBV6-6 to TRBJ2-1, with TRBD2 matching 16 bases. The CDR3 has 16 amino acids. With V trimmed by 6 bases and J by 9 bases, 8 bases remained unmatched. Germline CDR1 is MNHNY and CDR2 is SVGAGI (reference sequence). CDR3 region: CASRAPGLAGGAEQFF. DNA of the CDR3: TGTGCCAGCAGGGCCCCGGGACTAGCGGGAGGGGCTGAGCAGTTCTTC.